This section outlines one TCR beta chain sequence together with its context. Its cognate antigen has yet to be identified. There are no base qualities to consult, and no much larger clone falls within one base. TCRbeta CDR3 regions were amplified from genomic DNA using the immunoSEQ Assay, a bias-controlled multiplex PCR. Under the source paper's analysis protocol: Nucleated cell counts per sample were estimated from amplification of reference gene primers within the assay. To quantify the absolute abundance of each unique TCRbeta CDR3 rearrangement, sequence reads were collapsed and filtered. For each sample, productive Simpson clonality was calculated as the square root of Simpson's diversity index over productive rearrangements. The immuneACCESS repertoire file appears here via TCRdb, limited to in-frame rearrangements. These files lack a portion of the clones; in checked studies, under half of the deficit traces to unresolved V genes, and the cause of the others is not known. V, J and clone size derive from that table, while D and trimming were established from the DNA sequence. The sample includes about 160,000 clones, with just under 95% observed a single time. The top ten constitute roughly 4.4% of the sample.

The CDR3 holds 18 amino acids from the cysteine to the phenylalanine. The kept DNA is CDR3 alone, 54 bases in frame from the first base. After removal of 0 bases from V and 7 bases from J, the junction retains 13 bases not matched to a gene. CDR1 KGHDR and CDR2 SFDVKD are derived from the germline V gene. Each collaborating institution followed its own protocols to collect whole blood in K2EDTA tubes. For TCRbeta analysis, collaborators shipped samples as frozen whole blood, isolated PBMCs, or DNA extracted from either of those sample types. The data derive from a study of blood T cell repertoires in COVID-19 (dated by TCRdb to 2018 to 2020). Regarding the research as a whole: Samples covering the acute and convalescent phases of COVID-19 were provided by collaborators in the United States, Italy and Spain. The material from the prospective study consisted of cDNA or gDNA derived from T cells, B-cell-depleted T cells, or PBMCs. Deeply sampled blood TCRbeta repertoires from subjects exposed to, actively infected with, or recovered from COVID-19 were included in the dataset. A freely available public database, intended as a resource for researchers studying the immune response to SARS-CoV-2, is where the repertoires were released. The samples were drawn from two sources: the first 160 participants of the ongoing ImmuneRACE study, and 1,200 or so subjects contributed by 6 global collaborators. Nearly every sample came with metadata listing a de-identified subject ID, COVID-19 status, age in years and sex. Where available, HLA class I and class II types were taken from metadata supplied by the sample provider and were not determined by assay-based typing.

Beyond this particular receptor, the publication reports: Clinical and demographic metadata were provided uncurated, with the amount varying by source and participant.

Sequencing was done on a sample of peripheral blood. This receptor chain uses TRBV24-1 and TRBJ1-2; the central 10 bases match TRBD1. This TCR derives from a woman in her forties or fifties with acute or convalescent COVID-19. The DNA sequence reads TGTGCCACCAGTGATTTGCCCGGGACAGGGGAAGGAATGGGTGGCTACACCTTC. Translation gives CATSDLPGTGEGMGGYTF.